This entry features one T cell receptor beta chain sequence. The data were taken from a study of OX40 agonist ivuxolimab in advanced cancers. Study-level background: The patients got ivuxolimab, which is an agonistic anti-OX40 (CD134) antibody.

Germline V lookup: CDR1 LGHNA, CDR2 YNFKEQ. The CDR3 is 14 amino acids. V was clipped by 2 bases and J by 6 bases, with 10 bases between them. Assay used: immunoSEQ multiplex PCR; TCRdb lists only in-frame clones, some missing. In the table there are about 50,000 clones, about 80% of which are singletons. The chain carries TRBV4-2 and TRBJ2-2; D is possibly TRBD2 (6 bases). The source material was CD4+ or CD8+ T cells sorted from blood, sampled in a trial of the OX40 agonist ivuxolimab. The TCR originated in an adult with an advanced solid tumor such as melanoma, head and neck, liver or kidney cancer. CDR3 sequence reads: CASSQSEGPGELFF. CDR3 DNA sequence: TGTGCCAGCAGCCAATCGGAGGGCCCCGGGGAGCTGTTTTTT.